These T cell receptor beta chains were read from a single sample in a study of human T cells and chemical hapten exposure. From the RACE reads, TCRdb called clonotypes with MiXCR, one entry per CDR3 protein. The sample lists about 81,000 distinct CDR3 sequences, approximately 8% occurring once. The sample was whole blood, taken in connection with sensitization to the hapten diphenylcyclopropenone (DPC). These receptors originate from a woman younger than 45 with alopecia areata. Some clones in this sample may be carry-over from other donors' samples. The CDR3 runs from the conserved cysteine through the conserved F or W. The order of the fields is clone size, V gene, J gene, CDR3 protein. Not every row has a clone size; where given, it reads once, few, many or a size class.

size: many; V: TRBV7-3; J: TRBJ2-4; CDR3: CASSPAPGIENIQYF
size: few; V: TRBV5-1; J: TRBJ1-4; CDR3: CASSGQGDEKLFF
size: many; V: TRBV4-2; J: TRBJ1-2; CDR3: CASSQGLRFNYGYTF
size: .; V: TRBV7-2; J: TRBJ2-5; CDR3: CASSFTGGPYF
size: medium-sized; V: TRBV7-9; J: TRBJ2-7; CDR3: CASSWHLAGGEQYF
size: many; V: TRBV10-3; J: TRBJ1-6; CDR3: CAISEQSSPLHF
size: many; V: TRBV9; J: TRBJ2-7; CDR3: CASSATDKTYEQYF
size: few; V: TRBV18; J: TRBJ1-2; CDR3: CASSPLEGGYTF
size: few; V: TRBV2; J: TRBJ1-4; CDR3: CASSLGGVEKLFF
size: many; V: TRBV6-6; J: TRBJ1-4; CDR3: CASRGGERRVEKLFF
size: .; V: TRBV12-5; J: TRBJ1-2; CDR3: CASGPRPGYNYGYTF
size: many; V: TRBV6-1; J: TRBJ1-1; CDR3: CASTDDRGLSEAFF
size: many; V: TRBV27; J: TRBJ2-5; CDR3: CASSPGTDQETQYF
size: few; V: TRBV2; J: TRBJ1-5; CDR3: CASGEGSVNQPQHF
size: .; V: TRBV5-1; J: TRBJ2-7; CDR3: CASSTRQDSYEQYF
size: .; V: TRBV7-9; J: TRBJ2-7; CDR3: CASSPGVGTGGAYEQYF
size: few; V: TRBV7-2; J: TRBJ2-7; CDR3: CASSSAERHYEQYF
size: many; V: TRBV20-1; J: TRBJ1-1; CDR3: CSARVRGGSYGGEAFF
size: many; V: TRBV2; J: TRBJ2-2; CDR3: CASSVIQNTGELFF
size: .; V: TRBV12-3/TRBV12-4; J: TRBJ1-3; CDR3: CASPYRETGNTIYF
size: many; V: TRBV3-1; J: TRBJ1-6; CDR3: CASSQERQDNSPLHF
size: .; V: TRBV15; J: TRBJ1-1; CDR3: CATSRDLTGETEAFF
size: many; V: TRBV6-5; J: TRBJ2-5; CDR3: CASSSTSGGHSVETQYF
size: few; V: TRBV20-1; J: TRBJ1-3; CDR3: CSARLQGAEGNTIYF
size: few; V: TRBV12-3/TRBV12-4; J: TRBJ2-3; CDR3: CASSLGWADTQYF
size: many; V: TRBV28; J: TRBJ2-5; CDR3: CASNIPGVETQYF
size: .; V: TRBV21-1; J: TRBJ1-1; CDR3: CASRGKDVNTEAFF
size: few; V: TRBV13; J: TRBJ1-1; CDR3: CASSRGGSISNTEAFF
size: .; V: TRBV27; J: TRBJ1-6; CDR3: CASSWDRGRSYNSPLHF
size: many; V: TRBV12-3/TRBV12-4; J: TRBJ1-1; CDR3: CASSPQGQATEAFF
size: .; V: TRBV4-2; J: TRBJ1-4; CDR3: CASSQADPTNEKLFF
size: .; V: TRBV24-1; J: TRBJ1-2; CDR3: CATSGPGHNYGYTF
size: many; V: TRBV6-6; J: TRBJ1-1; CDR3: CASSTGNTEAFF
size: .; V: TRBV11-2; J: TRBJ2-7; CDR3: CASRSYTLTSYEQYF
size: many; V: TRBV29-1; J: TRBJ1-2; CDR3: CSVAQGPNYGYTF
size: few; V: TRBV4-2; J: TRBJ2-1; CDR3: CASSQSESGSNEQFF